This T cell receptor beta chain derives from a study of blood T cell repertoires in COVID-19. About the research overall: T cells, B-cell-depleted T cells, or PBMCs provided the cDNA or gDNA that served as material.

Donors were grouped by their self-reported clinical history. TCRdb's copy holds only in-frame clones and misses some; the assay was immunoSEQ multiplex PCR. The sample carries approximately 300,000 clones, 90% recorded once. CDR3 size: 13 residues. Trimming shortened V by 4 bases and J by 7 bases, and 13 bases separated the two germline ends. The chain recombines TRBV12-3 or TRBV12-4 with TRBJ1-1; TRBD1 might be the D (6 bases). The clonotype originates from a young woman with acute COVID-19. Material for sequencing was PBMCs or T cells enriched from blood (not recorded which). The CDR3 spells CASSYRDKGEAFF. The CDR3 region has the DNA TGTGCCAGCAGTTACAGGGATAAAGGTGAAGCTTTCTTT.